This entry features one T cell receptor (beta chain) sequence. These data come from a study of cytomegalovirus exposure and HLA in healthy donors. There are 13 residues in the CDR3. The V end lost 2 bases, the J end lost 5 bases, and 8 bases lay between the germline ends. Germline CDR1 reads SNHLY; CDR2 reads FYNNEI. It was with 60 Vbeta and 13 Jbeta primers that the PCR ran. Authors' processing steps: As a later analysis found, there were 60 million to 90 million unique TCR beta chains, of which 8.5 million to 14 million were shared. Some clones are missing from TCRdb's copy, which holds only in-frame ones; the method was immunoSEQ multiplex PCR. Clone size and V and J calls were adopted from that table, with D and trimming inferred from the DNA. The table has under 150,000 clones, roughly 85% seen once.

This receptor was obtained from a boy between 5 and 17 years old in good health and CMV-seronegative. The rearrangement links TRBV2 to TRBJ2-3, with D uncertain. Sequencing used PBMCs. The CDR3 loop is CASSERSGDTQYF. Written as DNA, the CDR3 is TGTGCCAGCAGTGAACGGTCAGGAGATACGCAGTATTTT. Looking up the rest from reference TRBV2 and TRBJ2-3 gives the full variable domain: EPEVTQTPSHQVTQMGQEVILRCVPISNHLYFYWYRQILGQKVEFLVSFYNNEISEKSEIFDDQFSVERPDGSNFTLKIRSTKLEDSAMYFCASSERSGDTQYFGPGTRLTVL.